One sample yielded the 23 T cell receptor beta chains listed below, sequenced in a study of T cell responses to AZD1222 COVID-19 vaccine. The data were produced by immunoSEQ multiplex PCR, yet TCRdb's version contains in-frame clones alone and is incomplete. The data contain 120,000 to 150,000 clones, 90% to 95% of them singletons. Here the sequenced sample was peripheral blood, taken on day 0 of MenACWY control vaccination. Every receptor here comes from an adult in good health.

J is TRBJ2-3 and V is TRBV6-2 or TRBV6-3; D not certain. V lost 0 bases and J lost 6, with 13 bases in between. The CDR3 loop spans 15 amino acids. The V gene's germline CDR1 is MNHEY and CDR2 SVGEGT. The CDR3 loop reads CASSYSVGYLDTQYF. As DNA, the CDR3 is TGTGCCAGCAGTTACTCGGTCGGGTACCTGGATACGCAGTATTTT.

In DNA form, the CDR3 reads TGTGCCAGCAGCCAAACCGGCAGCAGGGACTATGGCTACACCTTC. Translating gives CASSQTGSRDYGYTF. The J gene is TRBJ1-2, the V gene TRBV5-8; D perhaps matches TRBD1 (5 bases). The germline CDR1 and CDR2 sequences are SGHTS and YDEGEE. Trimming took 4 bases from V and 3 from J, leaving 16 bases between them. The CDR3 extends over 15 amino acids. The full variable domain, its missing parts supplied by reference TRBV5-8 and TRBJ1-2, is EAGVTQSPTHLIKTRGQQATLRCSPISGHTSVYWYQQALGLGLQFLLWYDEGEERNRGNFPPRFSGRQFPNYSSELNVNALELEDSALYLCASSQTGSRDYGYTFGSGTRLTVV.

The chain is built from TRBV30 and TRBJ2-7, with TRBD2 as a possible D gene (6 bases). The CDR3 consists of 13 residues. Germline V CDR1 and CDR2: GTSNPN, SVGIG (reference sequence). V gave up 3 bases and J gave up 0 bases, with 9 bases separating them. CDR3: CAWRAGFSYEQYF. For the CDR3, the DNA is TGTGCCTGGAGAGCGGGCTTCTCCTACGAGCAGTACTTC. Drawing the rest from reference TRBV30 and TRBJ2-7, the complete variable domain is SQTIHQWPATLVQPVGSPLSLECTVEGTSNPNLYWYRQAAGRGLQLLFYSVGIGQISSEVPQNLSASRPQDRQFILSSKKLLLSDSGFYLCAWRAGFSYEQYFGPGTRLTVT.

This clone was observed a few times. V gene TRBV5-6 combines with J gene TRBJ1-1; D possibly corresponds to TRBD1 (5 bases). The CDR3 covers 14 residues. The germline V and J ends were trimmed by 4 bases and 4 bases, with 14 bases remaining between them. Germline-derived CDR1 and CDR2 are SGHDT and YYEEEE. The CDR3 DNA reads TGTGCCAGCAGCCGCGGGGGAGGGGTCACTGAAGCTTTCTTT. Translating gives CASSRGGGVTEAFF.

The gene calls are TRBV6-5 and TRBJ2-1; 8 bases align to TRBD2. CDR1 MNHEY and CDR2 SVGAGI come from the germline V gene. This CDR3 is built from 15 residues. V trimming: 6 bases; J trimming: 0 bases; junction bases outside the gene matches: 4. The CDR3 DNA is TGTGCCAGCAGGATTAGCGGGACCTCCTACAATGAGCAGTTCTTC. This codes for CASRISGTSYNEQFF.

The chain carries TRBV6-6 and TRBJ2-7; 9 bases agree with TRBD1. Germline assignment: CDR1 MNHNY and CDR2 SVGAGI (reference sequence). This CDR3 is 12 amino acids long. The ends lost 8 bases at V and 5 bases at J; junction bases unmatched: 4. CDR3 DNA sequence: TGTGCCAGCCACAGGGGGCGGAACGAGCAGTACTTC. Translated, it gives CASHRGRNEQYF.

This chain uses TRBV30 with TRBJ2-1, with no clear D. There are 11 residues in the CDR3. Trimming pared 2 bases from V and 10 bases from J, leaving 9 bases between. CDR1 and CDR2 from the germline V gene are GTSNPN and SVGIG (reference sequence). CDR3 sequence: CAWSPLREQFF. CDR3 bases: TGTGCCTGGAGTCCTTTGAGGGAGCAGTTCTTC.

V gene TRBV6-5 combines with J gene TRBJ1-1; TRBD1 is a possible D gene (5 bases). Germline CDR1 MNHEY, CDR2 SVGAGI. The CDR3 is made up of 12 amino acids. V was cut by 2 bases and J by 6 bases, with 7 bases left in between. DNA of the CDR3: TGTGCCAGCAGTTACGGGGGATCTGAAGCTTTCTTT. Protein sequence: CASSYGGSEAFF.

The chain uses TRBV27 and TRBJ1-4, with 7 bases that match TRBD1. The CDR3 covers 17 residues. CDR1 is MNHEY, CDR2 SMNVEV, per germline (reference sequence). V lost 5 bases to trimming and J lost 0 bases; unmatched junction nucleotides: 9. CDR3 nucleotides: TGTGCCAGCAGTAACAGACAGGGACACTCAACTAATGAAAAACTGTTTTTT. As protein: CASSNRQGHSTNEKLFF.

The chain links TRBV5-1 to TRBJ2-2; TRBD2 is a possible D gene (6 bases). This CDR3 has 16 amino acids. The germline V gene has CDR1 SGHRS and CDR2 YFSETQ. Trimming took off 0 bases at V and 1 base at J, with 10 bases between the two ends. This CDR3 reads CASSLESGVNTGELFF. In DNA form, the CDR3 reads TGCGCCAGCAGCTTGGAATCGGGGGTGAACACCGGGGAGCTGTTTTTT.

The V and J genes are TRBV19 and TRBJ1-1; TRBD1 aligns across 9 bases. Germline V CDR1 and CDR2: LNHDA, SQIVND (reference sequence). V gave up 5 bases and J gave up 0 bases; unmatched junction bases: 10. This CDR3 is built from 17 residues. The CDR3 DNA follows: TGTGCCAGTAGTCTAATCCCGGGACAGGGTATGAACACTGAAGCTTTCTTT. This translates into CASSLIPGQGMNTEAFF.

The chain is built from TRBV6-5 and TRBJ1-1, with D maybe TRBD1 (6 bases). CDR1 is MNHEY and CDR2 is SVGAGI in the germline V gene. The V end was cut by 2 bases, the J end by 1 base, with 8 bases between. The CDR3 is 14 residues long. CDR3 DNA sequence: TGTGCCAGCAGTTACCAAGGGGGGAACACTGAAGCTTTCTTT. Amino acids: CASSYQGGNTEAFF.

V is TRBV6-2 or TRBV6-3 and J is TRBJ1-5; 7 nucleotides line up with TRBD1. Germline CDR1 MNHEY, CDR2 SVGEGT. Trimming cost V 5 bases and J 7 bases; bases outside gene matches: 11. The CDR3 extends over 15 amino acids. The CDR3 coding sequence is TGTGCCAGCAGTCCCGGGACAGTTTCCTTCCAGCCCCAGCATTTT. Translation: CASSPGTVSFQPQHF.

The rearrangement links TRBV2 to TRBJ2-6; maybe TRBD2 (6 bases). The V gene's germline CDR1 is SNHLY and CDR2 FYNNEI. V was shortened by 6 bases and J by 0 bases, with 12 bases between the two germline ends. This CDR3 is built from 16 residues. CDR3 protein: CASREGLSSGANVLTF. CDR3 DNA sequence: TGTGCCAGCAGGGAGGGACTTAGCTCTGGGGCCAACGTCCTGACTTTC.

This clone was seen once. The chain employs TRBV6-5 and TRBJ2-2, with unresolved D. Between the trimmed V and J ends, which lost 6 bases and 5 bases, there was a span of 4 bases. The CDR3 extends over 11 amino acids. In germline, CDR1 is MNHEY, CDR2 SVGAGI. In DNA, the CDR3 is TGTGCCAGCAGCCTTACCGGGGAGCTGTTTTTT. Translation gives CASSLTGELFF.

This chain uses TRBV28 with TRBJ2-1; TRBD2 matches 10 bases. The V segment lost 2 bases and the J segment 7 bases; nucleotides outside the gene matches: 5. Germline lookup yields CDR1 MDHEN and CDR2 SYDVKM. CDR3 length: 15 residues. CDR3 DNA sequence: TGTGCCAGCAGTTTAGGGCTAGCGGGGGTGAATGAGCAGTTCTTC. Translation gives CASSLGLAGVNEQFF.

The V gene is TRBV27, the J gene TRBJ2-1; D is perhaps TRBD1 (6 bases). Germline V gene data show CDR1 as MNHEY and CDR2 as SMNVEV (reference sequence). Deletions cut 11 bases from V and 7 bases from J, with 18 bases between. The CDR3 runs 13 residues. CDR3 DNA sequence: TGTGCCGTCGGGACGGGACATGGGAATGAGCAGTTCTTC. Translated: CAVGTGHGNEQFF.

The rearrangement links TRBV7-3 to TRBJ2-7; D is possibly TRBD2 (5 bases). Trimming took 5 bases from V and 4 from J, leaving 21 bases between them. Germline V gives CDR1 SGHTA, CDR2 FQGTGA. This CDR3 spans 16 amino acids. The CDR3 protein is CASSPSGGLAGYEQYF. The CDR3 coding sequence is TGTGCCAGCAGCCCCTCGGGCGGGCTAGCCGGGTACGAGCAGTACTTC.

This chain links TRBV24-1 with TRBJ2-1; 7 bases map to TRBD1. J lost 0 bases, V lost 1 base, and 2 bases had no gene match. CDR1 and CDR2 (germline): KGHDR, SFDVKD. The CDR3 runs to 16 residues. CDR3 nucleotides: TGTGCCACCAGTGATTTCGGGGACAGCTCCTACAATGAGCAGTTCTTC. Translating gives CATSDFGDSSYNEQFF.

The chain carries TRBV30 and TRBJ1-6; no clear D gene. This CDR3 contains 13 residues. Germline V lookup: CDR1 GTSNPN, CDR2 SVGIG (reference sequence). V shed 4 bases and J shed 7 bases, with 11 bases lying between them. The CDR3 nucleotides read TGTGCCTGGAAGGCCAGCCCCAATTCACCCCTCCACTTT. Translated: CAWKASPNSPLHF.

The chain links TRBV19 to TRBJ2-7; 8 nucleotides agree with TRBD2. The length of the CDR3 is 15 residues. Losses at the gene ends were 5 bases for V and 3 bases for J; bases not matched to a gene: 9. Germline V gene lookup returns CDR1 LNHDA and CDR2 SQIVND (reference sequence). The CDR3 nucleotides are TGTGCCAGTAGTCCGTACTCGACTAGCGACTACGAGCAGTACTTC. Translation gives CASSPYSTSDYEQYF.

This chain uses TRBV4-1 with TRBJ2-7; weak D call: TRBD1 (6 bases). Germline loops: CDR1 MGHRA, CDR2 YSYEKL. CDR3 size: 15 residues. V gave up 0 bases and J gave up 2 bases, with 11 bases separating them. In nucleotides, the CDR3 is TGCGCCAGCAGCCAAGATATGGACAGACCCTACGAGCAGTACTTC. Its translation: CASSQDMDRPYEQYF.

The V and J genes are TRBV9 and TRBJ2-2, with 8 bases aligning to TRBD2. This CDR3 comprises 15 residues. V was pared by 2 bases and J by 5 bases, with 5 bases of the junction left unmatched. In germline, CDR1 is SGDLS, CDR2 YYNGEE. The CDR3 sequence: CASSVSGGWTGELFF. In nucleotides, the CDR3 is TGTGCCAGCAGCGTGAGCGGGGGCTGGACCGGGGAGCTGTTTTTT. The entire variable domain, with the rest obtained from reference TRBV9 and TRBJ2-2, is as follows: DSGVTQTPKHLITATGQRVTLRCSPRSGDLSVYWYQQSLDQGLQFLIQYYNGEERAKGNILERFSAQQFPDLHSELNLSSLELGDSALYFCASSVSGGWTGELFFGEGSRLTVL.